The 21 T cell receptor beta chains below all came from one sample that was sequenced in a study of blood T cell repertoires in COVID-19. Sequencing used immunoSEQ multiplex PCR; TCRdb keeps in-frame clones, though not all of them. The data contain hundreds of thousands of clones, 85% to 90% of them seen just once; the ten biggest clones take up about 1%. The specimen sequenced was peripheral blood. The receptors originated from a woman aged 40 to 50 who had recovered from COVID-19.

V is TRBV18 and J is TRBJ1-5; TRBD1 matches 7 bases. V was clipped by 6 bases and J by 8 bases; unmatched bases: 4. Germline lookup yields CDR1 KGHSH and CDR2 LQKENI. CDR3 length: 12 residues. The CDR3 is CASSPDREPQHF. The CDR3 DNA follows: TGTGCCAGCTCCCCAGACAGGGAGCCCCAGCATTTT.

The CDR3 bases are TGTGCCAGCAGCTCCCCCGCTCGCAGCTCCTACAATGAGCAGTTCTTC. Amino acid sequence: CASSSPARSSYNEQFF. The J gene is TRBJ2-1, the V gene TRBV7-6, with D hard to call. CDR3 size: 16 residues. V was pared by 4 bases and J by 0 bases, with 13 bases between. Germline V lookup: CDR1 SGHVS, CDR2 FNYEAQ.

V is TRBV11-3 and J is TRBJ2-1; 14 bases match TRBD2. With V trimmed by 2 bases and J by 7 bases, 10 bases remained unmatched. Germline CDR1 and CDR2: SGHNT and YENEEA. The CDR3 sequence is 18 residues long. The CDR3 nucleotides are TGTGCCAGCAGCTTACGGGGGGAGGGGACTAGCGGGAGAAATGAGCAGTTCTTC. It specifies CASSLRGEGTSGRNEQFF.

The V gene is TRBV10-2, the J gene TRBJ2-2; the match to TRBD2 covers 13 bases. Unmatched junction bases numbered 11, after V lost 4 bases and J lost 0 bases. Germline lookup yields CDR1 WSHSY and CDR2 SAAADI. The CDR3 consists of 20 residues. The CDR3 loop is CASSGTSGRGGAANTGELFF. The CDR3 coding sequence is TGCGCCAGCAGTGGGACTAGCGGGAGAGGGGGGGCGGCGAACACCGGGGAGCTGTTTTTT.

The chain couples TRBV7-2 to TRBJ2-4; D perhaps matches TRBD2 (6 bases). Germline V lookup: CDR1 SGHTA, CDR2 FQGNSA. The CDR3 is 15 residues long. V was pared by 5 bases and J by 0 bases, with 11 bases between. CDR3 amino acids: CASSARDLAKNIQYF. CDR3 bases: TGTGCCAGCAGCGCACGGGACTTAGCCAAAAACATTCAGTACTTC.

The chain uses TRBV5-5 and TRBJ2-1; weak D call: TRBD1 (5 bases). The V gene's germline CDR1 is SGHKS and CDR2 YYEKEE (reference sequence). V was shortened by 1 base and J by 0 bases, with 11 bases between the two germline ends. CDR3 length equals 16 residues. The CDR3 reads CASSLILGPSYNEQFF. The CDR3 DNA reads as TGTGCCAGCAGCTTGATCTTGGGGCCCTCCTACAATGAGCAGTTCTTC.

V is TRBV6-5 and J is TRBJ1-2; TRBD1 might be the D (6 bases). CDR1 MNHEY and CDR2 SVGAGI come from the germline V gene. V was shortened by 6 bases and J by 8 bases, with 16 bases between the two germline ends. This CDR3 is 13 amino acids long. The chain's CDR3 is CASSPTGTTGYTF. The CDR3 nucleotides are TGTGCCAGCAGCCCCACCGGGACAACGGGCTACACCTTC.

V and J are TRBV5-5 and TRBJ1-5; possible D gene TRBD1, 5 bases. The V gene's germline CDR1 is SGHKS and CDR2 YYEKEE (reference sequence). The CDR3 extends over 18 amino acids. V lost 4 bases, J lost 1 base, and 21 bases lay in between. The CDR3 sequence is CASSPTWPGLKSNQPQHF. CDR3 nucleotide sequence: TGTGCCAGCAGCCCGACTTGGCCGGGACTAAAGAGCAATCAGCCCCAGCATTTT.

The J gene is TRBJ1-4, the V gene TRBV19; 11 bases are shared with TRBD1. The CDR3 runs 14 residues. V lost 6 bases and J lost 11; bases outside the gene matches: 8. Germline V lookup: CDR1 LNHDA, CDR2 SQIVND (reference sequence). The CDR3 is CASSQDRGRGKLFF. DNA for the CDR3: TGTGCCAGTAGCCAGGACAGGGGGCGAGGGAAACTGTTTTTT.

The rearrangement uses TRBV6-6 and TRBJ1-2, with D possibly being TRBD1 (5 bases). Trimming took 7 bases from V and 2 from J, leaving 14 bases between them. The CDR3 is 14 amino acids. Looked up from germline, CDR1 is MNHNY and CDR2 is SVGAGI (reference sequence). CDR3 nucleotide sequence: TGTGCCAGCACCGTGGTGGGGCTAAACTATGGCTACACCTTC. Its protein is CASTVVGLNYGYTF.

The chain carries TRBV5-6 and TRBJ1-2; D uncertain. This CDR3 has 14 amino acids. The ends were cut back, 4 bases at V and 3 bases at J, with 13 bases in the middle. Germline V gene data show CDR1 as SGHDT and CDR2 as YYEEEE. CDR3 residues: CASSPAGSHYGYTF. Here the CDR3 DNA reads TGTGCCAGCAGCCCTGCGGGCAGTCACTATGGCTACACCTTC.

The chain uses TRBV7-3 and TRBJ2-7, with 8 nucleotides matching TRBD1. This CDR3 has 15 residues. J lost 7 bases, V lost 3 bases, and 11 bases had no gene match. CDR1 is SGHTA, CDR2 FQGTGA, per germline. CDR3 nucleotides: TGTGCCAGCAGCTTGACAGGGGCCCCGGCGGGGGAGCAGTACTTC. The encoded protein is CASSLTGAPAGEQYF.

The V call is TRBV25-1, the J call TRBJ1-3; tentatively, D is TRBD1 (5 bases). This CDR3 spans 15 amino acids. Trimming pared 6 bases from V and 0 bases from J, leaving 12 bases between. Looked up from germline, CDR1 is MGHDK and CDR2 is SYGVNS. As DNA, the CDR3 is TGTGCCAGCAGCCCACAGGCGACCTCTGGAAACACCATATATTTT. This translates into CASSPQATSGNTIYF.

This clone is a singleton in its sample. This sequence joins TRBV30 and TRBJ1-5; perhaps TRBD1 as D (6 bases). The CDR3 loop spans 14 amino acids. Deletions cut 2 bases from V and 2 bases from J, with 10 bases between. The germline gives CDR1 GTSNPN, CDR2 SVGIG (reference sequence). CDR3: CAWSRAGGNQPQHF. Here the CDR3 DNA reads TGTGCCTGGAGTCGGGCAGGGGGCAATCAGCCCCAGCATTTT.

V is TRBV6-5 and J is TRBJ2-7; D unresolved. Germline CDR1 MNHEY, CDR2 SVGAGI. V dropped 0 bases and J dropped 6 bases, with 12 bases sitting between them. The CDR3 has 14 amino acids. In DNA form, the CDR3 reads TGTGCCAGCAGTTACTCGACCCCGACTCGCGAGCAGTACTTC. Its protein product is CASSYSTPTREQYF.

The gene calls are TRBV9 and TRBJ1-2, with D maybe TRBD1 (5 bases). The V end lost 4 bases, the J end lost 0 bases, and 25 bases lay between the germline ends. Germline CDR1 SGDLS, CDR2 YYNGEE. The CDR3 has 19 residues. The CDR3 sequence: CASSPVGGVVRTSNYGYTF. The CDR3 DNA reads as TGTGCCAGCAGCCCCGTCGGGGGGGTCGTGAGAACTTCTAACTATGGCTACACCTTC.

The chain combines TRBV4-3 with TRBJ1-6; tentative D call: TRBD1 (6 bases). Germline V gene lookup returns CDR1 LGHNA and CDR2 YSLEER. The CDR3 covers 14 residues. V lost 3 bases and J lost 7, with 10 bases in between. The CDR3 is CASSQAQGNSPLHF. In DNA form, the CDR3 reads TGCGCCAGCAGCCAGGCCCAGGGGAATTCACCCCTCCACTTT.

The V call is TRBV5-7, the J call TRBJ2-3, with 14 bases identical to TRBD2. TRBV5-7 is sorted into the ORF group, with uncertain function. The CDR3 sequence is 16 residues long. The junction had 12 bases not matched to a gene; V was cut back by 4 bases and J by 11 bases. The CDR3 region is CASSGGTSGSQGGQYF. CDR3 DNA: TGTGCCAGCAGCGGAGGGACTAGCGGGAGTCAGGGGGGGCAGTATTTT.

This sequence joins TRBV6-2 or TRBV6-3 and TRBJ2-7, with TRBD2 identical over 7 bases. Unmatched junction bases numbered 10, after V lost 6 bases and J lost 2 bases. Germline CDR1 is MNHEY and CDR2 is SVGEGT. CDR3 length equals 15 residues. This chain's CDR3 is CASSQGLAATYEQYV. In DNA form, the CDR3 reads TGTGCCAGCAGCCAGGGTCTAGCGGCCACCTACGAGCAGTACGTC.

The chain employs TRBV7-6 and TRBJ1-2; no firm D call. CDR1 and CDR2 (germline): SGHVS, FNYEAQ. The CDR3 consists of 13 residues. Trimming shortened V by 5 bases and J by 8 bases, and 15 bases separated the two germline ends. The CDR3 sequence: CASSLDQAGGYTF. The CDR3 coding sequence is TGTGCCAGCAGCCTAGACCAGGCGGGGGGCTACACCTTC.

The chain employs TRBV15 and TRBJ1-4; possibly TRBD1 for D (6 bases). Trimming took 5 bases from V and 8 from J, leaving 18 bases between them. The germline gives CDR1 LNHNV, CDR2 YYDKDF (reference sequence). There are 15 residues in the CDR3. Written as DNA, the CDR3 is TGTGCCACCAGCCAGGGGCCCCAAAGGGGGGAAAAACTGTTTTTT. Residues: CATSQGPQRGEKLFF.